These T cell receptor beta chains were read from a single sample in a study of cytomegalovirus exposure and HLA in healthy donors. Clones were sequenced by immunoSEQ multiplex PCR, and TCRdb holds only the in-frame ones, with some missing. The specimen's table records roughly 200,000 clones. The sequenced sample consisted of PBMCs. These receptors were obtained from a man aged 30 to 39 in good health and CMV-seronegative. CDR3s include the opening cysteine and the closing phenylalanine or tryptophan. D genes are given only for firm matches.

v_call: TRBV12-5; cdr3_length: 12; d_call: .; j_call: TRBJ1-5; cdr3_nt: TGTGCTAGTGGTTTGGATGCACAGGTCCAGCATTTT; cdr3_aa: CASGLDAQVQHF
v_call: TRBV4-3; cdr3_length: 14; d_call: .; j_call: TRBJ2-1; cdr3_nt: TGCGCCAGCAGCCGATCCTGGACAGACAATGAGCAGTTCTTC; cdr3_aa: CASSRSWTDNEQFF
v_call: TRBV7-6; cdr3_length: 15; d_call: .; j_call: TRBJ2-6; cdr3_nt: TGTGCCAGCAGCCAGACAGTCTCTGGGGCCAACGTCCTGACTTTC; cdr3_aa: CASSQTVSGANVLTF
v_call: TRBV9; cdr3_length: 17; d_call: TRBD1; j_call: TRBJ2-5; cdr3_nt: TGTGCCAGCAGCGTGAGGCCGGGACAGGGGGCGCAAGAGACCCAGTACTTC; cdr3_aa: CASSVRPGQGAQETQYF
v_call: TRBV5-6; cdr3_length: 15; d_call: .; j_call: TRBJ2-1; cdr3_nt: TGTGCCAGCAGCTTGGTTAGGAGCTCCTACAATGAGCAGTTCTTC; cdr3_aa: CASSLVRSSYNEQFF
v_call: TRBV7-2; cdr3_length: 18; d_call: TRBD2; j_call: TRBJ2-5; cdr3_nt: TGTGCCAGCAGCTTAGGAGCACCCACTAGCGGGGGGCAAGAGACCCAGTACTTC; cdr3_aa: CASSLGAPTSGGQETQYF
v_call: TRBV19; cdr3_length: 14; d_call: TRBD1; j_call: TRBJ1-5; cdr3_nt: TGTGCCAGTAGTACAGGGGGTATCAATCAGCCCCAGCATTTT; cdr3_aa: CASSTGGINQPQHF
v_call: TRBV7-2; cdr3_length: 14; d_call: TRBD1; j_call: TRBJ1-4; cdr3_nt: TGTGTCAGCAGCCTCAGGGGGTTTGGCGAAAAACTGTTTTTT; cdr3_aa: CVSSLRGFGEKLFF
v_call: TRBV2; cdr3_length: 12; d_call: TRBD1; j_call: TRBJ1-1; cdr3_nt: TGTGCCGTGACAGGGGACGACACTGAAGCTTTCTTT; cdr3_aa: CAVTGDDTEAFF
v_call: TRBV5-1; cdr3_length: 12; d_call: .; j_call: TRBJ2-3; cdr3_nt: TGCGCCAGCAGGGCTAGCTATGATACGCAGTATTTT; cdr3_aa: CASRASYDTQYF
v_call: TRBV6-1; cdr3_length: 14; d_call: .; j_call: TRBJ2-2; cdr3_nt: TGTGCCAGCACGGAGGGGTCGGTAACCGGGGAGCTGTTTTTT; cdr3_aa: CASTEGSVTGELFF
v_call: TRBV10-1; cdr3_length: 22; d_call: TRBD2; j_call: TRBJ2-2; cdr3_nt: TGCGCCAGCAGTGAGTCTACCGGAGGGACTAGCGGGAGGCCACTGAACACCGGGGAGCTGTTTTTT; cdr3_aa: CASSESTGGTSGRPLNTGELFF
v_call: TRBV4-3; cdr3_length: 15; d_call: TRBD1; j_call: TRBJ1-2; cdr3_nt: TGCGCCAGCAGCCAACCGGGACAGCGAAACTATGGCTACACCTTC; cdr3_aa: CASSQPGQRNYGYTF
v_call: TRBV5-5; cdr3_length: 13; d_call: .; j_call: TRBJ1-1; cdr3_nt: TGTGCCAGCGCCCTTCTAAGCGGGGCTGAAGCTTTCTTT; cdr3_aa: CASALLSGAEAFF
v_call: TRBV28; cdr3_length: 20; d_call: TRBD1; j_call: TRBJ2-3; cdr3_nt: TGTGCCAGCAGTTTATCGGGACAGCTCCTGACCCCCTCTAGCACAGATACGCAGTATTTT; cdr3_aa: CASSLSGQLLTPSSTDTQYF
v_call: TRBV4-1; cdr3_length: 15; d_call: TRBD1; j_call: TRBJ2-7; cdr3_nt: TGCGCCAGCAGACAACCGGGACAGGGTCGTCTCGAGCAGTACTTC; cdr3_aa: CASRQPGQGRLEQYF
v_call: TRBV7-9; cdr3_length: 13; d_call: .; j_call: TRBJ2-1; cdr3_nt: TGTGCCAGCAGCTTAGTAAGCGATAATGAGCAGTTCTTC; cdr3_aa: CASSLVSDNEQFF
v_call: TRBV29-1; cdr3_length: 12; d_call: TRBD1; j_call: TRBJ2-7; cdr3_nt: TGCAGCGCCCAACAGGGGGCGAGGGAGCAGTACTTC; cdr3_aa: CSAQQGAREQYF
v_call: TRBV2; cdr3_length: 15; d_call: .; j_call: TRBJ2-1; cdr3_nt: TGTGCCAGCAGTGAGGCGGGGAGCTCCTACAATGAGCAGTTCTTC; cdr3_aa: CASSEAGSSYNEQFF
v_call: TRBV28; cdr3_length: 15; d_call: TRBD1; j_call: TRBJ1-4; cdr3_nt: TGTGCCAGCAACCCGACAGGGGCAACTAATGAAAAACTGTTTTTT; cdr3_aa: CASNPTGATNEKLFF
v_call: TRBV19; cdr3_length: 14; d_call: .; j_call: TRBJ2-2; cdr3_nt: TGTGCCAGTAGTACCAACAGGGACACCGGGGAGCTGTTTTTT; cdr3_aa: CASSTNRDTGELFF
v_call: TRBV5-6; cdr3_length: 13; d_call: .; j_call: TRBJ2-1; cdr3_nt: TGTGCCAGCAGCTTAAGCCCGTACAATGAGCAGTTCTTC; cdr3_aa: CASSLSPYNEQFF
v_call: TRBV30; cdr3_length: 12; d_call: .; j_call: TRBJ2-5; cdr3_nt: TGTGCCTGGAGTGTTGAGCCGCGGACCCAGTACTTC; cdr3_aa: CAWSVEPRTQYF
v_call: TRBV5-4; cdr3_length: 15; d_call: TRBD1; j_call: TRBJ2-7; cdr3_nt: TGTGCCAGCAGCCCTGGGACAGGGGGTTCCTACGAGCAGTACTTC; cdr3_aa: CASSPGTGGSYEQYF
v_call: TRBV5-4; cdr3_length: 14; d_call: .; j_call: TRBJ2-1; cdr3_nt: TGTGCCAGCAGCCGCCGAGCAGGGAACAATGAGCAGTTCTTC; cdr3_aa: CASSRRAGNNEQFF
v_call: TRBV13; cdr3_length: 16; d_call: TRBD2; j_call: TRBJ2-3; cdr3_nt: TGTGCCAGCAGCTTAGCGGGGGGGCAGGGCACAGATACGCAGTATTTT; cdr3_aa: CASSLAGGQGTDTQYF
v_call: TRBV7-2; cdr3_length: 15; d_call: TRBD2; j_call: TRBJ2-5; cdr3_nt: TGTGCCAGCAGCTTATATGCGGGGGGGCAAGAGACCCAGTACTTC; cdr3_aa: CASSLYAGGQETQYF
v_call: TRBV5-1; cdr3_length: 15; d_call: TRBD2; j_call: TRBJ2-7; cdr3_nt: TGCGCCAGCAGCGTAGTAGCGGGAGGACGGAACGAGCAGTACTTC; cdr3_aa: CASSVVAGGRNEQYF
v_call: TRBV7-2; cdr3_length: 13; d_call: .; j_call: TRBJ2-7; cdr3_nt: TGTGCCAGCAGCTTATACGGTTCCTACGAGCAGTACTTC; cdr3_aa: CASSLYGSYEQYF
v_call: TRBV28; cdr3_length: 16; d_call: TRBD1; j_call: TRBJ2-4; cdr3_nt: TGTGCCAGCAGTTTATACCTGACAGGGGGCAAAAACATTCAGTACTTC; cdr3_aa: CASSLYLTGGKNIQYF
v_call: TRBV11-2; cdr3_length: 17; d_call: TRBD2; j_call: TRBJ2-7; cdr3_nt: TGTGCCAGCAGCTGGGTCGGGAGCGGGAGGGAAGCCTACGAGCAGTACTTC; cdr3_aa: CASSWVGSGREAYEQYF
v_call: TRBV5-6; cdr3_length: 14; d_call: TRBD2; j_call: TRBJ2-3; cdr3_nt: TGTGCCAGCAGCTTGGGACTAGCTGCAGATACGCAGTATTTT; cdr3_aa: CASSLGLAADTQYF
v_call: TRBV27; cdr3_length: 16; d_call: TRBD1; j_call: TRBJ1-2; cdr3_nt: TGTGCCAGCAGTTCCTGGAATGACAGGGGGCACTATGGCTACACCTTC; cdr3_aa: CASSSWNDRGHYGYTF
v_call: TRBV6-5; cdr3_length: 16; d_call: TRBD1; j_call: TRBJ2-6; cdr3_nt: TGTGCCAGCAGTTGGGACAGTAGCTCTGGGGCCAACGTCCTGACTTTC; cdr3_aa: CASSWDSSSGANVLTF
v_call: TRBV10-1; cdr3_length: 14; d_call: TRBD2; j_call: TRBJ2-5; cdr3_nt: TGCGCCAGCAGTCTAGCGGGGGGCCAAGAGACCCAGTACTTC; cdr3_aa: CASSLAGGQETQYF
v_call: TRBV2; cdr3_length: 14; d_call: TRBD2; j_call: TRBJ2-2; cdr3_nt: TGTGCCAGGGGCGGACTAGCGATGACCGGGGAGCTGTTTTTT; cdr3_aa: CARGGLAMTGELFF
v_call: TRBV11-2; cdr3_length: 15; d_call: .; j_call: TRBJ2-7; cdr3_nt: TGTGCCAGCAGCCTGGCCGGTCTAGCGAGGGAAGAGCAGTACTTC; cdr3_aa: CASSLAGLAREEQYF
v_call: TRBV6-1; cdr3_length: 13; d_call: TRBD1; j_call: TRBJ1-2; cdr3_nt: TGTGCCAGCAGTGCGGGACAGAACTATGGCTACACCTTC; cdr3_aa: CASSAGQNYGYTF
v_call: TRBV4-2; cdr3_length: 16; d_call: TRBD2; j_call: TRBJ2-1; cdr3_nt: TGTGCCAGCAGCCAAGGTCAAGCGGGGGCTCGGGATGAGCAGTTCTTC; cdr3_aa: CASSQGQAGARDEQFF
v_call: TRBV9; cdr3_length: 16; d_call: TRBD2; j_call: TRBJ2-2; cdr3_nt: TGTGCCAGCAGCGTATTGGCGGGGGTAAGCACCGGGGAGCTGTTTTTT; cdr3_aa: CASSVLAGVSTGELFF
v_call: TRBV18; cdr3_length: 16; d_call: .; j_call: TRBJ1-3; cdr3_nt: TGTGCCAGCTCACCGGACAGAGCCAACTCTGGAAACACCATATATTTT; cdr3_aa: CASSPDRANSGNTIYF
v_call: TRBV2; cdr3_length: 14; d_call: .; j_call: TRBJ1-2; cdr3_nt: TGTGCCAGCAGTGAACTAGTCGGTACCTATGGCTACACCTTC; cdr3_aa: CASSELVGTYGYTF
v_call: TRBV7-6; cdr3_length: 17; d_call: TRBD2; j_call: TRBJ2-5; cdr3_nt: TGTGCCAGCAGCTTCATACAACTAGCGGGAGCAGAAGAGACCCAGTACTTC; cdr3_aa: CASSFIQLAGAEETQYF
v_call: TRBV19; cdr3_length: 12; d_call: .; j_call: TRBJ2-1; cdr3_nt: TGTGCCAGCGGGACATACGACAATGAGCAGTTCTTC; cdr3_aa: CASGTYDNEQFF
v_call: TRBV7-8; cdr3_length: 13; d_call: .; j_call: TRBJ2-1; cdr3_nt: TGTGCCAGCAGCACCGGACAGTTTAAGGGTTCCTTCTTC; cdr3_aa: CASSTGQFKGSFF
v_call: TRBV4-1; cdr3_length: 19; d_call: TRBD1; j_call: TRBJ1-2; cdr3_nt: TGCGCCAGCAGCCGCCCGGGACAGTCATTCATTCGAGCTAACTATGGCTACACCTTC; cdr3_aa: CASSRPGQSFIRANYGYTF
v_call: TRBV6-4; cdr3_length: 19; d_call: TRBD2; j_call: TRBJ2-7; cdr3_nt: TGTGCCAGCCCCCTGACTTGGCCCCAAACGGGACTAGCGGCTTACGAGCAGTACTTC; cdr3_aa: CASPLTWPQTGLAAYEQYF
v_call: TRBV6-5; cdr3_length: 16; d_call: .; j_call: TRBJ1-3; cdr3_nt: TGTGCCAGCAGTTACGGCAGGGTGGCCTCTGGAAACACCATATATTTT; cdr3_aa: CASSYGRVASGNTIYF
v_call: TRBV4-1; cdr3_length: 15; d_call: .; j_call: TRBJ1-2; cdr3_nt: TGCGCCAGCAGCCCCAATCACGTGGGGCACTATGGCTACACCTTC; cdr3_aa: CASSPNHVGHYGYTF
v_call: TRBV10-3; cdr3_length: 15; d_call: TRBD1; j_call: TRBJ2-7; cdr3_nt: TGTGCCATCAGGACATCAGGGGGTCCCGGCCACGAGCAGTACTTC; cdr3_aa: CAIRTSGGPGHEQYF
v_call: TRBV19; cdr3_length: 13; d_call: TRBD1; j_call: TRBJ2-7; cdr3_nt: TGTGCCAGTCGCACGGGACAGTCCTACGAGCAGTACTTC; cdr3_aa: CASRTGQSYEQYF
v_call: TRBV4-1; cdr3_length: 15; d_call: .; j_call: TRBJ1-1; cdr3_nt: TGCGCCACCAGGCCGATCCTAACAGTGAACACTGAAGCTTTCTTT; cdr3_aa: CATRPILTVNTEAFF
v_call: TRBV7-2; cdr3_length: 14; d_call: .; j_call: TRBJ1-2; cdr3_nt: TGTGCCAGCAGCTTAGGGGGCGGAGACTATGGCTACACCTTC; cdr3_aa: CASSLGGGDYGYTF
v_call: TRBV19; cdr3_length: 15; d_call: TRBD2; j_call: TRBJ2-1; cdr3_nt: TGTGCCAGTAGATCGGGACTAGCGGGACACAATGAGCAGTTCTTC; cdr3_aa: CASRSGLAGHNEQFF
v_call: TRBV4-1; cdr3_length: 15; d_call: TRBD2; j_call: TRBJ2-1; cdr3_nt: TGCGCCAGCAGCCCGGGACTAGCGAAGGCCAATGAGCAGTTCTTC; cdr3_aa: CASSPGLAKANEQFF